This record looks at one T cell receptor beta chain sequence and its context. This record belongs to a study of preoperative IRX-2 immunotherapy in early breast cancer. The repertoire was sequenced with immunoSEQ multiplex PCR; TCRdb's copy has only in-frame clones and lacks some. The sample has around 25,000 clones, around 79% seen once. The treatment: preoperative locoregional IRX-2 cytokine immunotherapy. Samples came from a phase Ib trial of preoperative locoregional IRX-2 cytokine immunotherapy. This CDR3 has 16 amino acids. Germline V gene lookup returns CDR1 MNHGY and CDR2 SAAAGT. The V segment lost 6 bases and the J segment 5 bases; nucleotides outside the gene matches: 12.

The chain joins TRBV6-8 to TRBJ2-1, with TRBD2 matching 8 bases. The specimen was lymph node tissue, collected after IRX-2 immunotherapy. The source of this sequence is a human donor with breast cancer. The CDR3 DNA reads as TGTGCCAGCAGGAGAGACACTAGCGGTCGAAACAATGAGCAGTTCTTC. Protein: CASRRDTSGRNNEQFF.